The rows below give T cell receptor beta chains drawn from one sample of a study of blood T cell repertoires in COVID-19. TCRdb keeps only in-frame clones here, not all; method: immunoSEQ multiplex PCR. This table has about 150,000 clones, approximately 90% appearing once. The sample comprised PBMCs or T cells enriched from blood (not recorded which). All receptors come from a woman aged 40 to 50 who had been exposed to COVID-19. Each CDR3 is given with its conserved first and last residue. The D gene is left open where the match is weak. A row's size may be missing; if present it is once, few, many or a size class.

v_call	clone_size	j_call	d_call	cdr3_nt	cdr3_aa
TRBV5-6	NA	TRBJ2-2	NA	TGTGCCAGCAGCTTGGAAATGGGCAGGGGGGAGCTGTTTTTT	CASSLEMGRGELFF
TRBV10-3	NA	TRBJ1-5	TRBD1	TGTGCCATCAGTGAGGGGACAGAGACTAATCAGCCCCAGCATTTT	CAISEGTETNQPQHF
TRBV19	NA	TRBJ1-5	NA	TGTGCCAGTAGACCCGACAGGCTGAGTCAGCCCCAGCATTTT	CASRPDRLSQPQHF
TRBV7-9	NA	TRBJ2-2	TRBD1	TGTGCCAGCAGAGTCCGGGACAGGGAGTCCGGGGAGCTGTTTTTT	CASRVRDRESGELFF
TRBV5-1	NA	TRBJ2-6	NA	TGCGCCAGCAGCCCAATAGGACAGCGAAGCTCTGGGGCCAACGTCCTGACTTTC	CASSPIGQRSSGANVLTF
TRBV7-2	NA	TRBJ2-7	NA	TGTGCCAGCAGCCCAGGACTACCTGCCCTCTACGAGCAGTACTTC	CASSPGLPALYEQYF
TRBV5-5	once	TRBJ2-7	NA	TGTGCCAGCAGGCGGCTAGCAGACCACGAGCAGTACTTC	CASRRLADHEQYF
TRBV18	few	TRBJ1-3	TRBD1	TGTGCCAGCTCACTGGGACAGGGCGATGGAAACACCATATATTTT	CASSLGQGDGNTIYF
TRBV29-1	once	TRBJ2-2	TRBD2	TGCAGCGTTACAGGACTAGCGGGTGAGAACACCGGGGAGCTGTTTTTT	CSVTGLAGENTGELFF
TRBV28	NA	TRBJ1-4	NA	TGTGCCAGCAGCATCCAAGGAGTTCATAATGAAAAACTGTTTTTT	CASSIQGVHNEKLFF
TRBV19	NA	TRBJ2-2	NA	TGTGCCAGTAGTTTGCGGGGGAACACCGGGGAGCTGTTTTTT	CASSLRGNTGELFF
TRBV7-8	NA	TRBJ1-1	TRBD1	TGTGCCAGCAGCACTTTGACAGGGTTATTAACTGAAGCTTTCTTT	CASSTLTGLLTEAFF
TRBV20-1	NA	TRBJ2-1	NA	TGCAGTGCTAGTCGCGGGGACAATGAGCAGTTCTTC	CSASRGDNEQFF
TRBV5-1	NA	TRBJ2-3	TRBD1	TGCGCCAGCAGCTTGTCTGGGACAGGGAAGGATACGCAGTATTTT	CASSLSGTGKDTQYF
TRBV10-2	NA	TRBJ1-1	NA	TGCGCCAGCAGTGAGAGGCAGGGTGGTTACACTGAAGCTTTCTTT	CASSERQGGYTEAFF
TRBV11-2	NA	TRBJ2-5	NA	TGTGCCAGCAGCCCCCCCATGGACAGCCAAGAGACCCAGTACTTC	CASSPPMDSQETQYF
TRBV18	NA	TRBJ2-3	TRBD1	TGTGCCAGCTCACCCATGGACAGGGGCACAGATACGCAGTATTTT	CASSPMDRGTDTQYF
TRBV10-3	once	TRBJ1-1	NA	TGTGCCACCGCCCAGGGTTCGGACCCTGAAGCTTTCTTT	CATAQGSDPEAFF
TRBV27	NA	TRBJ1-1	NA	TGTGCCAGCAGTTCCACAGGGTCAGGAACTGAAGCTTTCTTT	CASSSTGSGTEAFF
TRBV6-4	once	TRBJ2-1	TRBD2	TGTGCCAGCAGTGACTCGTGGCGGGGGGGCCGGGATGAGCAGTTCTTC	CASSDSWRGGRDEQFF
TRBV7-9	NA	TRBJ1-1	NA	TGTGCCAGCACCTCCCTGATGATGCCCGGTGAAGCTTTCTTT	CASTSLMMPGEAFF
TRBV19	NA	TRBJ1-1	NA	TGTGCCAGCCCCCCGGCAGGGCGTTCGAACACTGAAGCTTTCTTT	CASPPAGRSNTEAFF
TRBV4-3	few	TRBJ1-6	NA	TGCGCCAGCAGCCAAGAGTACAATCGAAATTCACCCCTCCACTTT	CASSQEYNRNSPLHF
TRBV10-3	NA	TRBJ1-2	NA	TGTGCCATCACGACAGGAAACTATGGCTACACCTTC	CAITTGNYGYTF
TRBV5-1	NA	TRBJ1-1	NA	TGCGCCAGCAGCTTGGCCGGGCAGGGGAGTTACACTGAAGCTTTCTTT	CASSLAGQGSYTEAFF
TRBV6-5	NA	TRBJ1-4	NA	TGTGCCAGCAGTTCCCTACAGTCAACTAATGAAAAACTGTTTTTT	CASSSLQSTNEKLFF
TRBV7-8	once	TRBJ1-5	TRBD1	TGTGCCAGCAGCTCAGGACAGGCTGGTCAGCCCCAGCATTTT	CASSSGQAGQPQHF
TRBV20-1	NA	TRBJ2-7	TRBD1	TGCAGTGCTAGTCCGACAGGGTTCTCGGAGCAGTACTTC	CSASPTGFSEQYF
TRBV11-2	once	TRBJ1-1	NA	TGTGCCAGCAGCTTAACTGCGCAAAGCGCTGAAGCTTTCTTT	CASSLTAQSAEAFF
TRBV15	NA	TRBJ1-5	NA	TGTGCCACCAAGAACCTGGCAGGCAGTGTTCAGCCCCAGCATTTT	CATKNLAGSVQPQHF
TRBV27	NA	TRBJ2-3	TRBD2	TGTGCCAGCAGTTTTTCTAGCGGGGGCACAGATACGCAGTATTTT	CASSFSSGGTDTQYF
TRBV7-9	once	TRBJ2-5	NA	TGTGCCAGCGTCTGGTTACAGAACCAAGAGACCCAGTACTTC	CASVWLQNQETQYF
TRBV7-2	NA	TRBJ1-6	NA	TGTGCCAGCAGCTTAGCACAGGGAGGGTCACCCCTCCACTTT	CASSLAQGGSPLHF
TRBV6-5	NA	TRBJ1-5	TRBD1	TGTGCCAGCAGTCGGACAGGGGGCAATCAGCCCCAGCATTTT	CASSRTGGNQPQHF
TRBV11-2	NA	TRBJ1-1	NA	TGTGCCAGCAGCTTAACAGACGACACTGAAGCTTTCTTT	CASSLTDDTEAFF
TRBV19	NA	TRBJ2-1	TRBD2	TGTGCCAGTAGTATATCCCTAGCGGGAGGAGGGGTCAGCTCCTACAATGAGCAGTTCTTC	CASSISLAGGGVSSYNEQFF
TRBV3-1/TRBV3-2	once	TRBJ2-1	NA	TGTGCCAGCAGCCCCGGAGCAACTCTCAATGAGCAGTTCTTC	CASSPGATLNEQFF
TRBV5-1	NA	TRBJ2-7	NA	TGCGCCAGCAGCCAAGGGGCTGCCTACGAGCAGTACTTC	CASSQGAAYEQYF
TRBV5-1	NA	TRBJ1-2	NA	TGCGCCAGCAGCTTGGACAGGCCTATCTATGGCTACACCTTC	CASSLDRPIYGYTF
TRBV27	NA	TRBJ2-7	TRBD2	TGTGCCAGCAGTTCCGGGACTAGCGGGGCGGAGCAGTACTTC	CASSSGTSGAEQYF
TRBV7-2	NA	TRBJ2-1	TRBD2	TGTGCCAGCAGCTTAGAACTAGCGGGAGCCTTGGAGCAGTTCTTC	CASSLELAGALEQFF
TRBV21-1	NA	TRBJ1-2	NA	TGTGCCAGCAGCTCCTCCGGGACAGGAGCATATGGCTACACCTTC	CASSSSGTGAYGYTF
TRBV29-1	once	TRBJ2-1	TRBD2	TGCAGCGTTGACGACGGACTAGCGATGTACAATGAGCAGTTCTTC	CSVDDGLAMYNEQFF
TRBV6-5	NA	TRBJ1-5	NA	TGTGCCAGCGATCCCTCCGGGAACCCCAAGAGGCCCCAGCATTTT	CASDPSGNPKRPQHF
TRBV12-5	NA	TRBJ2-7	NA	TGTGCTAGTGGTTTGGGTGGCAGGGGAACCTACGAGCAGTACTTC	CASGLGGRGTYEQYF
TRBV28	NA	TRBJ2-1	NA	TGTGCCAGCAGTCGCCATATTTCGAGGGCCACGAATGAGCAGTTCTTC	CASSRHISRATNEQFF
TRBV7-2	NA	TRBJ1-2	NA	TGTGCCAGCAGCCCTCTTCGGGAGGGGAGTGGCTACACCTTC	CASSPLREGSGYTF
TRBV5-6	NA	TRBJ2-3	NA	TGTGCCAGCAGCGGCCTGCGATCGGCTAGCGAGGCAGATACGCAGTATTTT	CASSGLRSASEADTQYF
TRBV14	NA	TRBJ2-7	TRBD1	TGTGCCAGCAGCCAGGGAGGCCGGACAGGGGGTCGCAACGAGCAGTACTTC	CASSQGGRTGGRNEQYF
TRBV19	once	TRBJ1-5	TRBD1	TGTGCCAGTAGTATCGAGGGACAGAGGCCCCAGCATTTT	CASSIEGQRPQHF
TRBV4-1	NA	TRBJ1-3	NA	TGCGCCAGCAGCCAAGATTCGCGGGGGGACGTTGTGGGCCAGGGTGGTGGAAACACCATATATTTT	CASSQDSRGDVVGQGGGNTIYF
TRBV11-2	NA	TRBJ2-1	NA	TGTGCCAGCAGCTTAGCTGGAGAGAATGAGCAGTTCTTC	CASSLAGENEQFF